The 26 T cell receptor beta chains below all came from one sample that was sequenced in a study of T-cell memory formation after mild COVID-19. TCRdb processed the 5' RACE reads anew with MiXCR; each CDR3 protein has one entry. The data contain 80,000 to 95,000 distinct CDR3 sequences, around a quarter of them singletons. Input material: PBMCs or a T cell subset sorted from them (not recorded which). The receptors shown here come from a man between 18 and 29 years old who had mild COVID-19 (a few samples of this study predate the infection). Cell type and time point are not known.

In its sample, this clonotype was seen a few times. V gene TRBV9 combines with J gene TRBJ1-6, with 8 bases that match TRBD1. Germline V gene data show CDR1 as SGDLS and CDR2 as YYNGEE. V was clipped by 3 bases and J by 6 bases; unmatched bases: 5. This CDR3 is built from 15 residues. The CDR3 protein is CASSERDRLNSPLHF. The CDR3, as DNA: TGTGCCAGCAGCGAACGGGACAGGCTTAATTCACCCCTCCACTTT. Full variable domain (missing parts from reference TRBV9 and TRBJ1-6): DSGVTQTPKHLITATGQRVTLRCSPRSGDLSVYWYQQSLDQGLQFLIQYYNGEERAKGNILERFSAQQFPDLHSELNLSSLELGDSALYFCASSERDRLNSPLHFGNGTRLTVT.

The chain couples TRBV6-6 to TRBJ2-7; TRBD1 is a possible D gene (5 bases). In germline, CDR1 is MNHNY, CDR2 SVGAGI (reference sequence). This CDR3 spans 15 amino acids. Trimming stripped 0 bases from V and 2 bases from J, with 11 bases between. This chain's CDR3 is CASSYSQDTPYEQYF. CDR3 DNA: TGTGCCAGCAGTTACTCGCAGGACACCCCCTACGAGCAGTACTTC.

This clonotype was seen more than once but under ten times. The genes are TRBV9 and TRBJ1-2; the D gene is possibly TRBD1 (5 bases). The V end was cut by 0 bases, the J end by 5 bases, with 14 bases between. This CDR3 has 15 amino acids. Germline loops: CDR1 SGDLS, CDR2 YYNGEE. The CDR3 DNA reads as TGTGCCAGCAGCGTAGGTGAGGGACCGGGGTATGGCTACACCTTC. Encoded protein: CASSVGEGPGYGYTF. The variable domain in full, with the rest retrieved from reference TRBV9 and TRBJ1-2, is DSGVTQTPKHLITATGQRVTLRCSPRSGDLSVYWYQQSLDQGLQFLIQYYNGEERAKGNILERFSAQQFPDLHSELNLSSLELGDSALYFCASSVGEGPGYGYTFGSGTRLTVV.

V and J are TRBV6-2 or TRBV6-3 and TRBJ2-1, with 7 bases aligning to TRBD2. Germline V gives CDR1 MNHEY, CDR2 SVGEGT. Losses at the gene ends were 5 bases for V and 0 bases for J; bases not matched to a gene: 4. The CDR3 loop spans 15 amino acids. CDR3 loop: CASSSGASSYNEQFF. The CDR3 DNA reads TGTGCCAGCAGTAGCGGGGCTAGCTCCTACAATGAGCAGTTCTTC.

The J gene is TRBJ1-2, the V gene TRBV6-6, with D perhaps TRBD1 (5 bases). The CDR3 is made up of 13 amino acids. V was trimmed by 6 bases and J by 8 bases, leaving 16 bases between them. Looked up from germline, CDR1 is MNHNY and CDR2 is SVGAGI (reference sequence). The CDR3 protein is CASRDGGLDGYTF. CDR3 in DNA: TGTGCCAGCAGGGATGGGGGTTTGGACGGCTACACCTTC.

This clonotype was seen a handful of times. The chain has TRBV7-9 and TRBJ2-2; the D is unclear. Germline V CDR1 and CDR2: SEHNR, FQNEAQ (reference sequence). V lost 7 bases, J lost 6 bases, and 9 bases lay in between. The CDR3 has 12 amino acids. CDR3: CASTRFAGELFF. The CDR3 coding sequence is TGTGCCAGCACCAGGTTCGCCGGGGAGCTGTTTTTT.

The chain uses TRBV6-1 and TRBJ1-6; D is possibly TRBD1 (5 bases). CDR1 is MNHNS and CDR2 is SASEGT in the germline V gene. With 3 bases removed from V and 3 bases from J, the gap between germline ends came to 15 bases. The CDR3 length is 17 residues. CDR3 DNA sequence: TGTGCCAGCAGTGACCGGTTGGGGCTGAACTATAATTCACCCCTCCACTTT. It encodes CASSDRLGLNYNSPLHF.

This clonotype turned up a few times. The chain recombines TRBV7-9 with TRBJ2-1, with 8 bases identical to TRBD1. After removal of 5 bases from V and 4 bases from J, the junction contained 13 bases not matched to a gene. CDR3 length equals 17 residues. Per germline, CDR1 SEHNR and CDR2 FQNEAQ (reference sequence). The CDR3 region is CASSGGPQGAPYNEQFF. The CDR3 coding sequence is TGTGCCAGCAGCGGCGGACCTCAGGGGGCGCCTTACAATGAGCAGTTCTTC.

Here the CDR3 reads CASSRQGPQSTDTQYF. CDR3 nucleotide sequence: TGTGCCAGCAGCCGTCAGGGGCCCCAAAGCACAGATACGCAGTATTTT. V and J are TRBV14 and TRBJ2-3; D perhaps matches TRBD1 (6 bases). The V and J ends lost 4 bases and 0 bases respectively, with 14 bases between them. This CDR3 has 16 residues. Germline CDR1 SGHDN, CDR2 FVKESK. The variable domain in full, completed from reference TRBV14 and TRBJ2-3, reads EAGVTQFPSHSVIEKGQTVTLRCDPISGHDNLYWYRRVMGKEIKFLLHFVKESKQDESGMPNNRFLAERTGGTYSTLKVQPAELEDSGVYFCASSRQGPQSTDTQYFGPGTRLTVL.

This clonotype was seen a few times. The CDR3 reads CASSQEGGTDTQYF. The CDR3, as DNA: TGCGCCAGCAGCCAAGAGGGGGGGACAGATACGCAGTATTTT. The chain couples TRBV4-1 to TRBJ2-3, with 7 bases lining up with TRBD2. CDR1 MGHRA and CDR2 YSYEKL come from the germline V gene. The length of the CDR3 is 14 residues. With V trimmed by 0 bases and J by 3 bases, 0 bases remained unmatched.

The chain is built from TRBV6-2 or TRBV6-3 and TRBJ2-5; D gene ambiguous. Per germline, CDR1 MNHEY and CDR2 SVGEGT. The CDR3 loop spans 17 amino acids. V lost 6 bases and J 2 bases, leaving 22 bases between the germline ends. The CDR3 sequence: CASRPWTGLTFQETQYF. DNA for the CDR3: TGTGCCAGCAGGCCCTGGACGGGTCTCACATTTCAAGAGACCCAGTACTTC.

This clonotype appeared a few times. The chain carries TRBV5-1 and TRBJ1-2; TRBD1 might be the D (5 bases). V was pared by 1 base and J by 6 bases, with 10 bases between. From germline, CDR1 is SGHRS and CDR2 YFSETQ. The CDR3 loop spans 13 amino acids. In DNA, the CDR3 is TGCGCCAGCAGCTTGTCGGGGGGGGATGGCTACACCTTC. Its translation: CASSLSGGDGYTF.

A few counts support this clonotype. The rearrangement joins TRBV3-2 to TRBJ2-1; the DNA was not used to check the table's D call, TRBD1. TRBV3-2 is a documented pseudogene. The CDR3 runs 16 residues. The CDR3 sequence: CASSHLPPLGYNEQFF. The CDR3 DNA reads as TGTGCCAGCAGCCACCTACCCCCTCTCGGGTACAATGAGCAGTTCTTC.

The chain couples TRBV5-5 to TRBJ2-1, with 8 bases aligning to TRBD2. The CDR3 totals 14 residues. Germline V gene sequence: CDR1 SGHKS, CDR2 YYEKEE (reference sequence). Trimming removed 6 bases from V and 2 bases from J; junction bases left unmatched: 4. The CDR3 region is CASNTGRAYNEQFF. The DNA for the CDR3 is TGTGCCAGCAACACCGGGAGGGCCTACAATGAGCAGTTCTTC.

This clonotype was found a few times. The chain joins TRBV27 to TRBJ2-2, with D perhaps TRBD2 (6 bases). This CDR3 contains 15 residues. In germline, CDR1 is MNHEY, CDR2 SMNVEV (reference sequence). Trimming cost V 4 bases and J 1 base, with 10 bases left between them. CDR3 nucleotide sequence: TGTGCCAGCAGTTCCGGGACTCGGAACACCGGGGAGCTGTTTTTT. Translated: CASSSGTRNTGELFF.

The CDR3 sequence: CASTPDPRNTQYF. CDR3 DNA: TGCGCCAGCACCCCGGACCCGCGGAATACGCAGTATTTT. The genes are TRBV10-2 and TRBJ2-3; D uncertain. V lost 7 bases to trimming and J lost 7 bases, with 15 bases between them. CDR3 length: 13 residues. Per the germline V gene, CDR1 is WSHSY and CDR2 is SAAADI.

The J gene is TRBJ2-7, the V gene TRBV7-9; 7 bases are shared with TRBD2. This CDR3 spans 15 amino acids. The trim removed 5 bases at V and 0 bases at J, leaving 7 bases unmatched. The germline V gene has CDR1 SEHNR and CDR2 FQNEAQ (reference sequence). The CDR3 sequence: CASSPSGVFSYEQYF. The DNA for the CDR3 is TGTGCCAGCAGCCCCAGCGGGGTATTCTCCTACGAGCAGTACTTC.

The rearrangement uses TRBV4-3 and TRBJ2-1; D possibly corresponds to TRBD2 (6 bases). Germline-derived CDR1 and CDR2 are LGHNA and YSLEER. This CDR3 has 16 residues. V lost 3 bases to trimming and J lost 5 bases, with 17 bases between them. The CDR3 nucleotides are TGCGCCAGCAGCCAGAGCCTAGCGAGGGGTGACAATGAGCAGTTCTTC. Translated, it gives CASSQSLARGDNEQFF.

Ten or more counts support this clonotype. The chain is built from TRBV11-2 and TRBJ1-4, with D hard to call. Per the germline V gene, CDR1 is SGHAT and CDR2 is FQNNGV. The V and J ends lost 3 bases and 2 bases respectively, with 7 bases between them. The CDR3 covers 14 residues. The CDR3 DNA sequence: TGTGCCAGCAGCTTCGTGGGGACTAATGAAAAACTGTTTTTT. Protein sequence: CASSFVGTNEKLFF. Supplemented by reference TRBV11-2 and TRBJ1-4, the full variable domain reads EAGVAQSPRYKIIEKRQSVAFWCNPISGHATLYWYQQILGQGPKLLIQFQNNGVVDDSQLPKDRFSAERLKGVDSTLKIQPAKLEDSAVYLCASSFVGTNEKLFFGSGTQLSVL.

Only a few counts were recorded for this clonotype. The chain combines TRBV7-9 with TRBJ2-3; 11 nucleotides match TRBD2. The V segment lost 4 bases and the J segment 0 bases; nucleotides outside the gene matches: 9. Germline lookup yields CDR1 SEHNR and CDR2 FQNEAQ (reference sequence). This CDR3 contains 18 residues. The chain's CDR3 is CASSSDTSGGPSTDTQYF. The CDR3 bases are TGTGCCAGCAGCTCGGACACTAGCGGGGGCCCGAGCACAGATACGCAGTATTTT.

V and J are TRBV2 and TRBJ1-1, with no clear D. CDR3 length: 16 residues. Deletions cut 0 bases from V and 2 bases from J, with 13 bases between. Germline lookup yields CDR1 SNHLY and CDR2 FYNNEI. CDR3 coding DNA: TGTGCCAGCAGTGAAGCGCTTACGGGGTTAAACACTGAAGCTTTCTTT. This sequence encodes CASSEALTGLNTEAFF.

V gene TRBV5-1 combines with J gene TRBJ1-2; 7 nucleotides line up with TRBD1. J gave up 4 bases and V 5 bases, and 8 bases lay outside the gene matches. The CDR3 runs to 14 residues. Germline-derived CDR1 and CDR2 are SGHRS and YFSETQ. CDR3 in DNA: TGCGCCAGCAGGGGGGGACAGTCACTCTATGGCTACACCTTC. Protein product: CASRGGQSLYGYTF.

This clonotype was seen a few times. V and J are TRBV7-9 and TRBJ2-7; D may be TRBD1 (5 bases). V was trimmed by 5 bases and J by 3 bases, leaving 20 bases between them. Germline V lookup: CDR1 SEHNR, CDR2 FQNEAQ (reference sequence). The CDR3 has 16 amino acids. The CDR3 loop is CASSERGLQYFYEQYF. The CDR3 DNA follows: TGTGCCAGCAGCGAAAGGGGCCTCCAATATTTCTACGAGCAGTACTTC.

V usage is TRBV7-6 and J usage is TRBJ2-1; 8 positions agree with TRBD2. The CDR3 length is 15 residues. The V and J ends lost 1 base and 8 bases, in that order; junction bases with no gene match: 7. Germline CDR1 and CDR2: SGHVS and FNYEAQ. Written as DNA, the CDR3 is TGTGCCAGCAGCTTAGACTGGAGTAGCGGGGATGAGCAGTTCTTC. Protein: CASSLDWSSGDEQFF.

This clonotype was found a few times. The chain has TRBV5-6 and TRBJ2-5, with D possibly being TRBD2 (5 bases). CDR1 is SGHDT and CDR2 is YYEEEE in the germline V gene. The CDR3 runs 11 residues. V dropped 4 bases and J dropped 8 bases, with 9 bases sitting between them. The CDR3 DNA sequence: TGTGCCAGCAGCCGGACTGCAACCCAGTACTTC. This encodes CASSRTATQYF.

The CDR3 nucleotides are TGTGCCAGCAGTTTCTCACTAGGCTACAATGAGCAGTTCTTC. Residues: CASSFSLGYNEQFF. This chain connects TRBV28 to TRBJ2-1; tentative D call: TRBD2 (5 bases). Germline V gene data show CDR1 as MDHEN and CDR2 as SYDVKM. Trimming pared 3 bases from V and 3 bases from J, leaving 9 bases between. The CDR3 is made up of 14 amino acids.